This TCR beta chain came from a study of blood T cell repertoires in COVID-19. Germline CDR1 SGHRS, CDR2 YFSETQ. This CDR3 comprises 16 residues. After removal of 4 bases from V and 3 bases from J, the junction contained 10 bases not matched to a gene. The assay was immunoSEQ multiplex PCR, and TCRdb's table has in-frame clones only and misses some. In the table there are approximately 110,000 clones, more than 65% of which are singletons. The sample consisted of peripheral blood. This receptor was identified in a woman older than 75 with active or convalescent COVID-19. V usage is TRBV5-1 and J usage is TRBJ1-1; 9 bases fit TRBD1. In nucleotides, the CDR3 is TGCGCCAGCAGCCCAGGAACAGGGGGCTTCCACACTGAAGCTTTCTTT. This sequence encodes CASSPGTGGFHTEAFF.